Given below is one T cell receptor beta chain in context. Authors' methods: Amplification of reference gene primers was used by the study to estimate nucleated cell counts. Data came from immunoSEQ multiplex PCR; TCRdb stores just in-frame clones and leaves some out. That table furnishes V, J and clone size, whereas the DNA furnished D and trimming. The table has 150,000 or so clones, 75% to 90% seen once. This sample stems from a study of blood T cell repertoires in COVID-19. On the study more broadly: There were acute and convalescent COVID-19 samples, and they came from the United States, Italy and Spain. PBMCs, B-cell-depleted T cells, or T cells provided the cDNA or gDNA that made up the material.

The length of the CDR3 is 12 residues. Trimming removed 2 bases from V and 4 bases from J, with 3 bases in between. From germline, CDR1 is SGDLS and CDR2 YYNGEE. The chain employs TRBV9 and TRBJ2-2; D gene uncertain. This TCR was recovered from a woman between 40 and 55 years old with acute or convalescent COVID-19. The sequenced sample consisted of peripheral blood. The CDR3 DNA sequence: TGTGCCAGCAGCGTCGGCACCGGGGAGCTGTTTTTT. It is translated as CASSVGTGELFF.